This T cell receptor (beta chain) was sequenced during a study of cytomegalovirus exposure and HLA in healthy donors. Primers: 60 Vbeta forward and 13 Jbeta reverse. TCRdb's table, derived via immunoSEQ multiplex PCR, lists solely in-frame clones and lacks some. The sample gives under 100,000 clones, 70% to 80% of which show up once; roughly 2.5% is in the top ten. CDR3 length: 15 residues. The germline gives CDR1 SGHTS, CDR2 YDEGEE. The trim removed 0 bases at V and 6 bases at J, leaving 5 bases unmatched. The chain carries TRBV5-8 and TRBJ2-3, with 9 nucleotides matching TRBD1. This TCR was sampled from a man aged 30-40 years in good health and CMV-seronegative. The specimen sequenced was PBMCs. The CDR3, as DNA: TGTGCCAGCAGCTTGGGACAGGGGGTTTGGGATACGCAGTATTTT. Translated: CASSLGQGVWDTQYF.